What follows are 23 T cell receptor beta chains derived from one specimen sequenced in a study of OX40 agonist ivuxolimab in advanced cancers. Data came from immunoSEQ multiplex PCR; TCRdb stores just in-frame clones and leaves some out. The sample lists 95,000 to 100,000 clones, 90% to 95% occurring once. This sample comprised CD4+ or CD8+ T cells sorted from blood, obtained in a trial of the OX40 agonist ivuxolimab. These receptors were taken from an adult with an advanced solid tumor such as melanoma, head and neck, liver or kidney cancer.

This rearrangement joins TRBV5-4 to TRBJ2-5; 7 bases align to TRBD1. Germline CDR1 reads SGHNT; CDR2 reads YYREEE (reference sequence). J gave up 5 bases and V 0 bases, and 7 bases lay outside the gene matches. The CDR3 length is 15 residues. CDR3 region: CASSLGQGEWETQYF. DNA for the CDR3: TGTGCCAGCAGCTTGGGACAGGGCGAGTGGGAGACCCAGTACTTC. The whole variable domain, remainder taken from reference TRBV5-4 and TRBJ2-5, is ETGVTQSPTHLIKTRGQQVTLRCSSQSGHNTVSWYQQALGQGPQFIFQYYREEENGRGNFPPRFSGLQFPNYSSELNVNALELDDSALYLCASSLGQGEWETQYFGPGTRLLVL.

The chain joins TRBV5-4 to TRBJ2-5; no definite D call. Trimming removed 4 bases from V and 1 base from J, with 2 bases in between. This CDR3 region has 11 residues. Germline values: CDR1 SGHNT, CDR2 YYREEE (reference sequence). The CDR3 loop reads CASSTQETQYF. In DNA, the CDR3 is TGTGCCAGCAGCACCCAAGAGACCCAGTACTTC.

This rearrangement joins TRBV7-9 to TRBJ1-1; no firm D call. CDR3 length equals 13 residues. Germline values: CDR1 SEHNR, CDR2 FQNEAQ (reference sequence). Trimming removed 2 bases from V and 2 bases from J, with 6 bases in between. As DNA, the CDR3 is TGTGCCAGCAGCTTACGTTCCAACACTGAAGCTTTCTTT. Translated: CASSLRSNTEAFF. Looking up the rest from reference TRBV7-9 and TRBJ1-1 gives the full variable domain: DTGVSQNPRHKITKRGQNVTFRCDPISEHNRLYWYRQTLGQGPEFLTYFQNEAQLEKSRLLSDRFSAERPKGSFSTLEIQRTEQGDSAMYLCASSLRSNTEAFFGQGTRLTVV.

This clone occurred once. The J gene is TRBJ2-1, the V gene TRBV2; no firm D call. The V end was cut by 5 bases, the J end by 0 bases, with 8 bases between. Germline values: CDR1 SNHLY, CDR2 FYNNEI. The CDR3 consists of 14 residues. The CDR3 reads CASSKESSYNEQFF. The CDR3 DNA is TGTGCCAGCAGTAAGGAGAGCTCCTACAATGAGCAGTTCTTC.

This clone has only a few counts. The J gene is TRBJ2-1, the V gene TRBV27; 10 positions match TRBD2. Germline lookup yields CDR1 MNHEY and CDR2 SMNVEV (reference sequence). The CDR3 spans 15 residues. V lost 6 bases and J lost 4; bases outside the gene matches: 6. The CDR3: CASSLSGRTYNEQFF. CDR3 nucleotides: TGTGCCAGCAGCCTTAGCGGGAGGACTTACAATGAGCAGTTCTTC.

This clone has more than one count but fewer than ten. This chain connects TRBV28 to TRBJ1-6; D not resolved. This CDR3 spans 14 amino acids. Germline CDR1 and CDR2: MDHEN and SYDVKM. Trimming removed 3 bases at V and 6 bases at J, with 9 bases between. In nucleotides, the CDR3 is TGTGCCAGCAGTTTGGTGCAGACTAATTCACCCCTCCACTTT. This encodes CASSLVQTNSPLHF.

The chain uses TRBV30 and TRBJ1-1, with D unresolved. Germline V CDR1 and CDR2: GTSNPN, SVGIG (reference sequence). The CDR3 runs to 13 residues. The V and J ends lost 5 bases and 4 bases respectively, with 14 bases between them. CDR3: CAWAGWRGTEAFF. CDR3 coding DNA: TGTGCCTGGGCTGGATGGCGGGGCACTGAAGCTTTCTTT.

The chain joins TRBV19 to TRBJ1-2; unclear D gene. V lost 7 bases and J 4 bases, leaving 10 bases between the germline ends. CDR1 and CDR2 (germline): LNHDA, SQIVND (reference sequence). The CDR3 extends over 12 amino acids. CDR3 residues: CASKAPAYGYTF. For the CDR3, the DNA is TGTGCCAGTAAGGCCCCGGCCTATGGCTACACCTTC.

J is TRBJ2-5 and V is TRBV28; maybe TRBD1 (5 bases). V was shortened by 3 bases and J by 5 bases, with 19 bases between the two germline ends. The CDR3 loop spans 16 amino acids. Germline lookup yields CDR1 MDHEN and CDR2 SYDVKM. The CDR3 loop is CASSFAQGARYETQYF. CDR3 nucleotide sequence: TGTGCCAGCAGTTTTGCGCAGGGTGCGAGGTATGAGACCCAGTACTTC.

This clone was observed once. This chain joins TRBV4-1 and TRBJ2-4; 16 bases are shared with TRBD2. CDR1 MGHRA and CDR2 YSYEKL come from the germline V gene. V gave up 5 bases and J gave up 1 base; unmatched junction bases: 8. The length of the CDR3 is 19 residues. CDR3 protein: CASSTMGLAGGLAKNIQYF. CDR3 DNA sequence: TGCGCCAGCAGCACGATGGGACTAGCGGGGGGGCTCGCCAAAAACATTCAGTACTTC.

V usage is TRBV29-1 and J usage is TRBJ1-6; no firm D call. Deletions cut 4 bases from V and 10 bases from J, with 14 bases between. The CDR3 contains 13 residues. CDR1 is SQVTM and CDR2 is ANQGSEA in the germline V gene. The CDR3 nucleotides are TGCAGCGTTGTCGTGGATCTGGGGTCACCCCTCCACTTT. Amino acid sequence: CSVVVDLGSPLHF.

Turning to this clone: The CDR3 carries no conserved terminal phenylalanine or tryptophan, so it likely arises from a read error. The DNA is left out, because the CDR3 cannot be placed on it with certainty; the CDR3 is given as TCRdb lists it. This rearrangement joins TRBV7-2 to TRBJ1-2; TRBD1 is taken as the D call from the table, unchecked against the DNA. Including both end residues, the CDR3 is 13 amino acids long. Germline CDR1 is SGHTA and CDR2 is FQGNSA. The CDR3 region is CASSLRQGSSLLI.

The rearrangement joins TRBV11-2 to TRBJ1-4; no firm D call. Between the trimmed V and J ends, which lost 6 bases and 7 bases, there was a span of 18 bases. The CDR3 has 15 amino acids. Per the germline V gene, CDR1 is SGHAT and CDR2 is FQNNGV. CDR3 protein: CASRPSATVSEKLFF. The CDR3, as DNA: TGTGCCAGCAGACCATCAGCAACGGTATCTGAAAAACTGTTTTTT.

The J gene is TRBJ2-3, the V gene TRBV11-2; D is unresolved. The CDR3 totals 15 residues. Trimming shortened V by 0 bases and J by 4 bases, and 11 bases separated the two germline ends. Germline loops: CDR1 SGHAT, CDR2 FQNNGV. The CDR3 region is CASSLDLVVADTQYF. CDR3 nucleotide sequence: TGTGCCAGCAGCTTAGATCTGGTTGTGGCAGATACGCAGTATTTT.

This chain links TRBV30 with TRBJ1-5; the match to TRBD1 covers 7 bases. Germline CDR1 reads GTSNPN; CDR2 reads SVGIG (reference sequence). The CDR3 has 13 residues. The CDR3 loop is CASQGGFDQPQHF. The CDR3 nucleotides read TGTGCTTCCCAGGGGGGATTTGATCAGCCCCAGCATTTT.

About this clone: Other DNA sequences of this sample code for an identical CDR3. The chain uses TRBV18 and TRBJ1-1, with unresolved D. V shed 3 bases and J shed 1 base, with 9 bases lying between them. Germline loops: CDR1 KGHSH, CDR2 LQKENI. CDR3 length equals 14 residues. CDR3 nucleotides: TGTGCCAGCTCACCGGATCGGGGGAACACTGAAGCTTTCTTT. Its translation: CASSPDRGNTEAFF.

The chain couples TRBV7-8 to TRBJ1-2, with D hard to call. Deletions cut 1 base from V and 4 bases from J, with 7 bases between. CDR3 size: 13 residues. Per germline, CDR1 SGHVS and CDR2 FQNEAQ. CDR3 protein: CASSLGETYGYTF. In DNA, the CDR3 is TGTGCCAGCAGCTTAGGAGAGACCTATGGCTACACCTTC.

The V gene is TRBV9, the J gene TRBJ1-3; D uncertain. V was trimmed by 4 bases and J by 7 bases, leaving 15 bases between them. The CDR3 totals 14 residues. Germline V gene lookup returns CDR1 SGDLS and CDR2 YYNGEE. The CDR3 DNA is TGTGCCAGCAGCCCACAGAGCAGCGGGAACACCATATATTTT. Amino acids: CASSPQSSGNTIYF.

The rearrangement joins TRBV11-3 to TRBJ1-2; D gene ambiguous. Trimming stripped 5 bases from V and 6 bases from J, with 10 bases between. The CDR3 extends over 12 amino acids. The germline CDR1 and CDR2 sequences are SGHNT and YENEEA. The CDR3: CASSAGRNGYTF. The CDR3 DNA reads TGTGCCAGCAGCGCAGGAAGAAATGGCTACACCTTC. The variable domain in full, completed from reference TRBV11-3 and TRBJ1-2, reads EAGVVQSPRYKIIEKKQPVAFWCNPISGHNTLYWYLQNLGQGPELLIRYENEEAVDDSQLPKDRFSAERLKGVDSTLKIQPAELGDSAVYLCASSAGRNGYTFGSGTRLTVV.

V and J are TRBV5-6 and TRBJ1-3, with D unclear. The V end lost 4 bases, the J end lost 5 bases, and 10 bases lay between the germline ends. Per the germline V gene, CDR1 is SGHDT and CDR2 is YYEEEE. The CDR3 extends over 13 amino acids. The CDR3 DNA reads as TGTGCCAGCAGCGCGTCAGGCCGAAACACCATATATTTT. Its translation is CASSASGRNTIYF. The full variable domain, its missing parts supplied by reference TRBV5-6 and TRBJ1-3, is DAGVTQSPTHLIKTRGQQVTLRCSPKSGHDTVSWYQQALGQGPQFIFQYYEEEERQRGNFPDRFSGHQFPNYSSELNVNALLLGDSALYLCASSASGRNTIYFGEGSWLTVV.

The CDR3 sequence: CASSEYLTIYF. The CDR3, as DNA: TGTGCCAGCAGTGAGTACCTGACCATATATTTT. The genes are TRBV6-1 and TRBJ1-3; D remains unclear. Germline CDR1 and CDR2: MNHNS and SASEGT. The CDR3 spans 11 residues. Trimming cost V 3 bases and J 10 bases, with 7 bases left between them.

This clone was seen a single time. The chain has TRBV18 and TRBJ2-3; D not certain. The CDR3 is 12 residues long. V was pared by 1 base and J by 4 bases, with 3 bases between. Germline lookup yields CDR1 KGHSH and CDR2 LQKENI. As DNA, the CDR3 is TGTGCCAGCTCACCACAGCCAGATACGCAGTATTTT. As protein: CASSPQPDTQYF.

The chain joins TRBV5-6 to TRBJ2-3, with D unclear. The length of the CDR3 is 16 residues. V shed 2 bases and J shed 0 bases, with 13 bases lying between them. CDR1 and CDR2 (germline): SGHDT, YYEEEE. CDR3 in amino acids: CASSLHSLVSTDTQYF. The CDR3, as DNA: TGTGCCAGCAGCTTACACAGCCTTGTAAGCACAGATACGCAGTATTTT.